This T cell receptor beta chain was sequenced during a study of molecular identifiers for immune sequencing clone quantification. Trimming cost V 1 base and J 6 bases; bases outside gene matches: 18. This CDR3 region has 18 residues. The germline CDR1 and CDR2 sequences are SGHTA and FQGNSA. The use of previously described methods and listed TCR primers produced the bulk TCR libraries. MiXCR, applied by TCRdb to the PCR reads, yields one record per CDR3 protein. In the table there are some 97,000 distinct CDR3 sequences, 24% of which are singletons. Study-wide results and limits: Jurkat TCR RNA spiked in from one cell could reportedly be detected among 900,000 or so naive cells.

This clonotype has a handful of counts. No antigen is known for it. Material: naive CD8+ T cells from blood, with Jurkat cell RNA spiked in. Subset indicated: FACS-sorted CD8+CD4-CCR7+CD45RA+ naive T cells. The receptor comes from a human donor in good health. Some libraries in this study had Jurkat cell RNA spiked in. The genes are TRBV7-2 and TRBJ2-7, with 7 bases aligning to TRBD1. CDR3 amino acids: CASSLVYRGTTTWVEQYF. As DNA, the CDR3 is TGTGCCAGCAGCTTAGTTTACAGGGGCACTACTACCTGGGTCGAGCAGTACTTC.